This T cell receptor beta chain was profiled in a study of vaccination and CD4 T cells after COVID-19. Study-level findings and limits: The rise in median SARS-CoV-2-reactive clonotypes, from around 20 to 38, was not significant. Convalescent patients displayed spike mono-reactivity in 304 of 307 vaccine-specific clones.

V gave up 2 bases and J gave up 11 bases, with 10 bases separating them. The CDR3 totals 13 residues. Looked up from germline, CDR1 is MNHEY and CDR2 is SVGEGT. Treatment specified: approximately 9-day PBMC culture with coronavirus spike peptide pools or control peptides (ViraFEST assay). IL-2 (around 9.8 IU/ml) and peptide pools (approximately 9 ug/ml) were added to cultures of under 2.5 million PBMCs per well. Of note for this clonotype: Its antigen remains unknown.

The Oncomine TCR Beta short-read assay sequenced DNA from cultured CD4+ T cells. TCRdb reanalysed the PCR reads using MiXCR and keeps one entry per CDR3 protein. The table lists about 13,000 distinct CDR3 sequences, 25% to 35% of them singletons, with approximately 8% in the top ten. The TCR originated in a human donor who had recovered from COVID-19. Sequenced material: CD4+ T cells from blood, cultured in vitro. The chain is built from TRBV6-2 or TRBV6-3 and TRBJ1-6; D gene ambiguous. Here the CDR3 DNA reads TGTGCCAGCAGTTACGGGAATAGGGCACCCCTCCACTTT. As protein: CASSYGNRAPLHF.